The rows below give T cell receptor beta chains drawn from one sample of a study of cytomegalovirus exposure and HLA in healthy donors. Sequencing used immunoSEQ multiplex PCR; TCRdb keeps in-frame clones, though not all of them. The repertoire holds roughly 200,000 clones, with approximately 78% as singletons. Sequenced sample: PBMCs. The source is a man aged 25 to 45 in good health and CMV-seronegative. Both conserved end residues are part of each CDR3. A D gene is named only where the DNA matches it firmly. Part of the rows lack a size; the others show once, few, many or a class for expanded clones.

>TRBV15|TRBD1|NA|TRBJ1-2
CATSRETGDYGYTF
TGTGCCACCAGCAGAGAAACAGGGGATTATGGCTACACCTTC
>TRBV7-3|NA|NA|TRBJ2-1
CASSVTGYNEQFF
TGTGCCAGCAGCGTTACAGGGTACAATGAGCAGTTCTTC
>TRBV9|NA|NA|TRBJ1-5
CASSVGPDQPQHF
TGTGCCAGCAGCGTGGGGCCGGATCAGCCCCAGCATTTT
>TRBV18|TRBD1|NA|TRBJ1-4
CASSPSGQGEEKLFF
TGTGCCAGCTCACCGTCGGGACAGGGGGAAGAAAAACTGTTTTTT
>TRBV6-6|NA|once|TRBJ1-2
CASSAPKDNYYGYTF
TGTGCCAGCAGTGCCCCCAAGGACAATTACTATGGCTACACCTTC
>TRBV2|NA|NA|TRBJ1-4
CASSRGLDEKLFF
TGTGCCAGCTCGCGGGGGCTAGACGAAAAACTGTTTTTT
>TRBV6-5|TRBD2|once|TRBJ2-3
CASSLAEQSLAQYF
TGTGCCAGCAGCCTAGCGGAGCAAAGCTTGGCGCAGTATTTT
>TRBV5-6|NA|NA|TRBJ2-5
CASSLGLQWEKTQYF
TGTGCCAGCAGCTTGGGACTACAGTGGGAAAAGACCCAGTACTTC
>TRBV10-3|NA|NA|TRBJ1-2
CAISESQVGYTF
TGTGCCATCAGTGAGTCGCAGGTTGGCTACACCTTC
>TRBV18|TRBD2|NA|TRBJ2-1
CASSPRAGGPNEQFF
TGTGCCAGCTCACCCAGGGCGGGGGGGCCGAATGAGCAGTTCTTC
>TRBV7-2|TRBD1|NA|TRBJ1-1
CASSSDRGAEAFF
TGTGCCAGCAGCTCGGACAGGGGGGCTGAAGCTTTCTTT
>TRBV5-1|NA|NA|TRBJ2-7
CASSLLAGPTEQYF
TGCGCCAGCAGCTTGTTGGCAGGGCCTACCGAGCAGTACTTC
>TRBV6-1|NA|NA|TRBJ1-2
CASREPGQGYTF
TGTGCCAGCAGAGAACCAGGGCAGGGCTACACCTTC